This T cell receptor beta chain was obtained from a study of naive and memory T cell subsets (dated by TCRdb to 2016 to 2017). A note on the overall study: Sorted naive and memory T cell subsets from peripheral blood were analyzed in the study using a UMI-based, open-source pipeline for TCR alpha and beta sequencing. RNA was DNase-treated and reverse transcribed with TCR constant-region primers, mostly using SuperScript III. The results of the functional CMV T cell responses matched the IgG serology results in every case. The study at large found these results: Naive repertoires, especially CD8, contained a few larger clonotypes, possibly memory cells re-expressing CD45RA. In both CD4 and CD8 cells, going from naive through CM, EM and EMRA, the Gini index went up while Shannon and inverse Simpson diversity went down. A clonotype was defined as a single alpha or beta chain sequence rather than as a paired alpha/beta receptor. RNA-based TCR counts may be affected by expression changes linked to T cell activation and differentiation. TCR abundance followed a power law whose exponent differed between naive and memory subsets but was consistent across the three individuals. The repertoire findings for the naive and memory subsets could not be validated against a ground truth because none was available. After error correction, only a single occurrence was seen for over 85% of naive TCR sequences, so much steeper abundance distributions were produced than in memory subsets.

The CDR3 has 13 amino acids, counting the end cysteine and phenylalanine. CDR3 DNA only is kept here, 39 bases in frame from base 1. Based on the germline V gene, the CDR1 and CDR2 sequences are SQVTM and ANQGSEA. V lost 5 bases and J lost 2 bases; the stretch between them is 13 bases long. Library construction relied on UMI-ligation and nested PCR. To cover both TRBC1 and TRBC2, the beta constant-region primer consisted of an equimolar mix of two oligonucleotides. The ligated cDNA went through four rounds of PCR with nested alpha and beta constant-region primers together with the SP2 primer. A single-stranded oligonucleotide carrying the SP2 primer and a 12-nucleotide UMI was ligated to the 3' end of the cDNA by T4 RNA ligase 1. The ligation reaction was kept at 16 degrees C for about 20-25 hours. PCR2 was usually performed as a SYBR Green qPCR and halted at a preset threshold so that over-amplification would not occur. Every purification after the first one was done using Agencourt AMPure XP magnetic beads. Libraries were quantified by Qubit and checked on a TapeStation, with a main peak expected near 650 bp. The pooled libraries were sequenced on an Illumina MiSeq using v2 2x251 paired-end kits, which usually yielded about 0.85-2 million reads per sample. Libraries were pooled at around 4 nM per sample, and roughly 4.5-8% PhiX was added to improve cluster recognition. In the authors' own workflow: Using tag matching that tolerated one base-pair mismatch, Decombinator assigned V and J genes to FASTQ reads that had been processed by Demultiplexor. Collapsinator used UMIs to correct both sequencing errors and frequency errors arising from PCR heterogeneity. TCRs were translated and CDR3s were extracted from the conserved cysteine to the FGXG phenylalanine by CDR3Translator, with non-productive sequences being flagged. Gini, Shannon entropy and inverse Simpson indices were calculated on repertoires that had been subsampled to equal numbers of UMI-defined TCRs. Within the linear range, a power law was fitted to clonotype abundance distributions using maximum likelihood. Similar UMI counts, unique TCR numbers and clonal distributions were obtained with the pipeline and with MIGEC on one naive CD8 sample. In one analysis, naive TCRs that were also found in any memory subset of the same donor were excluded from the naive repertoire. Repertoires were searched for about 7,300 CMV-associated CDR3 sequences compiled from VDJdb and a published dataset. Using fastp at Q25 and MiXCR, TCRdb reprocessed the public reads and kept productive beta chains. Identical CDR3 protein sequences are pooled into one entry, listed with their most common genes and DNA. Clone size and V and J calls follow TCRdb, not the original study. Across this sample there are 130,000 to 150,000 distinct CDR3 sequences, with over 20% seen only once. Of the sample, 0.085% to 0.11% falls within the top ten clones.

With respect to this clonotype: Its antigen is unknown. Within one base of it there is no much larger clone, and no base qualities were kept.

TCR alpha and beta chain libraries were amplified separately from the second PCR step onward. CMV status of each donor was established by measuring IFNgamma production from CD4+ T cells after fresh PBMCs were stimulated overnight with CMV viral lysate. CD4 T cells were positively selected with Miltenyi beads, followed by positive selection of CD8 T cells from the CD4-negative fraction. Cells were stained for CD3, CD4, CD8, CD45RA, CD27 and a live/dead dye and were sorted on a BD Aria II into four subsets based on CD45RA and CD27. Blood came from a few healthy volunteers, each fractionated into CD4 and CD8 T cells and then into four differentiation subsets. Roughly 120 ml of peripheral blood was collected from each donor, and PBMC were isolated from the blood using Ficoll-Paque PLUS density-gradient centrifugation. Sorted cells were lysed in RLT buffer, after which RNA was extracted using a Qiagen RNeasy kit and stored at -80 degrees C.

Sample: naive CD4+ T cells from blood. The sample's cell subset or site label is to be understood as: naive T cells, CD45RA high CD27+. The sequence derives from a human donor in good health. The chain is encoded by TRBV29-1 joined to TRBJ2-7, with TRBD1 perhaps the D gene, on 5 matching bases. This receptor has the CDR3 CSVKGVITYEQYF. The DNA sequence is given as TGCAGCGTTAAAGGGGTTATCACCTACGAGCAGTACTTC.